These 19 T cell receptor beta chains originate from one sample sequenced in a study of cytomegalovirus exposure and HLA in healthy donors. The method was immunoSEQ multiplex PCR; TCRdb's version includes in-frame clones alone and lacks a portion of them. This table holds 80,000 to 100,000 clones, roughly 90% found once. Sequencing input: PBMCs. All receptors derive from a man aged 18 to 29 in good health and CMV-seropositive.

The chain is built from TRBV28 and TRBJ1-5; TRBD1 is a possible D gene (6 bases). Germline V gene lookup returns CDR1 MDHEN and CDR2 SYDVKM. V was shortened by 5 bases and J by 0 bases, with 14 bases between the two germline ends. This CDR3 contains 16 residues. DNA for the CDR3: TGTGCCAGCAGTGCACCCGGGACATCTAGCAATCAGCCCCAGCATTTT. Amino acid sequence: CASSAPGTSSNQPQHF.

This clone was observed once. The V gene is TRBV9, the J gene TRBJ2-1; D is perhaps TRBD2 (5 bases). The germline V gene has CDR1 SGDLS and CDR2 YYNGEE. Trimming removed 0 bases at V and 2 bases at J, with 9 bases between. This CDR3 is 15 amino acids long. The CDR3 loop is CASSVEAEAYNEQFF. Here the CDR3 DNA reads TGTGCCAGCAGCGTAGAAGCGGAGGCCTACAATGAGCAGTTCTTC.

The chain recombines TRBV15 with TRBJ2-1; D not resolved. CDR1 is LNHNV, CDR2 YYDKDF, per germline (reference sequence). The CDR3 contains 15 residues. V gave up 0 bases and J gave up 5 bases, with 11 bases separating them. Here the CDR3 reads CATSRDLFSDNEQFF. CDR3 coding DNA: TGTGCCACCAGCAGAGACCTCTTTAGTGACAATGAGCAGTTCTTC.

The sample holds a few counts of this clone. V gene TRBV18 combines with J gene TRBJ1-5; D is undetermined. CDR1 is KGHSH, CDR2 LQKENI, per germline. Trimming stripped 2 bases from V and 7 bases from J, with 12 bases between. CDR3 length: 14 amino acids. CDR3 amino acids: CASSPDQGRQPQHF. As DNA, the CDR3 is TGTGCCAGCTCACCAGACCAAGGGAGACAGCCCCAGCATTTT.

V usage is TRBV6-6 and J usage is TRBJ1-5; 8 bases agree with TRBD1. The V gene end was trimmed by 6 bases and the J gene end by 3 bases; junction bases not matched to a gene: 1. Germline V CDR1 and CDR2: MNHNY, SVGAGI (reference sequence). This CDR3 comprises 13 residues. CDR3 sequence: CASRTGVNQPQHF. In DNA, the CDR3 is TGTGCCAGCAGGACAGGGGTCAATCAGCCCCAGCATTTT.

This sequence joins TRBV5-6 and TRBJ2-5; no clear D. The V and J ends lost 1 base and 5 bases respectively, with 15 bases between them. CDR1 is SGHDT, CDR2 YYEEEE, per germline. This CDR3 has 15 residues. This CDR3 reads CASSLFSRAQETQYF. The CDR3 DNA is TGTGCCAGCAGCTTGTTTTCTCGTGCCCAGGAGACCCAGTACTTC. Full variable domain (missing parts from reference TRBV5-6 and TRBJ2-5): DAGVTQSPTHLIKTRGQQVTLRCSPKSGHDTVSWYQQALGQGPQFIFQYYEEEERQRGNFPDRFSGHQFPNYSSELNVNALLLGDSALYLCASSLFSRAQETQYFGPGTRLLVL.

The chain links TRBV2 to TRBJ1-5, with D uncertain. V was shortened by 7 bases and J by 0 bases, with 13 bases between the two germline ends. Germline V CDR1 and CDR2: SNHLY, FYNNEI. The CDR3 extends over 15 amino acids. CDR3 nucleotides: TGTGCCAGCACTCAGTTACAGTCTAGCAATCAGCCCCAGCATTTT. Amino acids: CASTQLQSSNQPQHF.

The gene calls are TRBV27 and TRBJ2-7; D is undetermined. The CDR3 totals 12 residues. The V gene lost 5 bases and the J gene lost 0 bases, with 5 bases spanning the gap. Germline CDR1 reads MNHEY; CDR2 reads SMNVEV (reference sequence). CDR3: CASSDFSYEQYF. Written as DNA, the CDR3 is TGTGCCAGCAGTGACTTCTCCTACGAGCAGTACTTC.

This sequence joins TRBV6-5 and TRBJ1-5; a possible D gene is TRBD1 (6 bases). This CDR3 is 13 amino acids long. The germline V gene has CDR1 MNHEY and CDR2 SVGAGI. V dropped 6 bases and J dropped 6 bases, with 12 bases sitting between them. CDR3 region: CASSVQGAQPQHF. For the CDR3, the DNA is TGTGCCAGCAGCGTACAGGGTGCTCAGCCCCAGCATTTT.

The chain has TRBV27 and TRBJ2-2, with 9 bases fitting TRBD1. The CDR3 is made up of 14 amino acids. V lost 6 bases and J lost 5; bases outside the gene matches: 4. Germline assignment: CDR1 MNHEY and CDR2 SMNVEV (reference sequence). The CDR3 here is CASRTGQGTGELFF. The CDR3 region has the DNA TGTGCCAGCAGGACAGGACAGGGGACCGGGGAGCTGTTTTTT.

This rearrangement joins TRBV19 to TRBJ2-7, with 7 bases matching TRBD2. Germline V gene data show CDR1 as LNHDA and CDR2 as SQIVND (reference sequence). The CDR3 totals 16 residues. V lost 4 bases, J lost 0 bases, and 9 bases stayed unmatched. The DNA of the CDR3 is TGTGCCAGTAGTACCTTGGGGGGGGAAAGCTCCTACGAGCAGTACTTC. Amino acids: CASSTLGGESSYEQYF.

This chain links TRBV7-9 with TRBJ1-5; tentative D call: TRBD1 (5 bases). CDR3 length: 15 amino acids. Trimming pared 5 bases from V and 4 bases from J, leaving 15 bases between. The germline gives CDR1 SEHNR, CDR2 FQNEAQ (reference sequence). CDR3 region: CASSIEDTGNQPQHF. In DNA, the CDR3 is TGTGCCAGCAGCATAGAAGACACAGGTAATCAGCCCCAGCATTTT. Using reference TRBV7-9 and TRBJ1-5 for the parts outside the CDR3, the full variable domain is DTGVSQNPRHKITKRGQNVTFRCDPISEHNRLYWYRQTLGQGPEFLTYFQNEAQLEKSRLLSDRFSAERPKGSFSTLEIQRTEQGDSAMYLCASSIEDTGNQPQHFGDGTRLSIL.

The chain links TRBV20-1 to TRBJ1-1; D unclear. The germline gives CDR1 DFQATT, CDR2 SNEGSKA (reference sequence). The V gene lost 3 bases and the J gene lost 1 base, with 3 bases spanning the gap. CDR3 length: 11 residues. CDR3 loop: CSASRNTEAFF. The CDR3 nucleotides read TGCAGTGCTAGTAGGAACACTGAAGCTTTCTTT.

This chain uses TRBV19 with TRBJ2-7; D is perhaps TRBD2 (5 bases). The germline V gene has CDR1 LNHDA and CDR2 SQIVND (reference sequence). There are 15 residues in the CDR3. V was pared by 0 bases and J by 6 bases, with 15 bases between. The CDR3 region has the DNA TGTGCCAGTAGTATAGATAGCTCCTTTGGAGGCGAGCAGTACTTC. It translates to CASSIDSSFGGEQYF.

The chain carries TRBV9 and TRBJ2-2; D is undetermined. Germline CDR1 and CDR2: SGDLS and YYNGEE. The CDR3 runs 15 residues. V lost 0 bases and J 7 bases, leaving 13 bases between the germline ends. The CDR3: CASSVGVLGVGELFF. The CDR3 DNA follows: TGTGCCAGCAGCGTAGGGGTTTTGGGCGTCGGGGAGCTGTTTTTT. Variable domain in full (rest from reference TRBV9 and TRBJ2-2): DSGVTQTPKHLITATGQRVTLRCSPRSGDLSVYWYQQSLDQGLQFLIQYYNGEERAKGNILERFSAQQFPDLHSELNLSSLELGDSALYFCASSVGVLGVGELFFGEGSRLTVL.

This chain links TRBV6-1 with TRBJ2-7; 8 bases map to TRBD2. The CDR3 has 13 amino acids. Per germline, CDR1 MNHNS and CDR2 SASEGT. The trim removed 5 bases at V and 5 bases at J, leaving 5 bases unmatched. The CDR3 sequence: CASSLTSAHEQYF. DNA of the CDR3: TGTGCCAGCAGTCTGACTAGCGCCCACGAGCAGTACTTC.

This sequence joins TRBV7-2 and TRBJ2-3; TRBD2 agrees at 12 bases. Losses at the gene ends were 3 bases for V and 2 bases for J; bases not matched to a gene: 3. This CDR3 is 16 amino acids long. Germline loops: CDR1 SGHTA, CDR2 FQGNSA. CDR3 sequence: CASSFRLAGATDTQYF. CDR3 DNA: TGTGCCAGCAGCTTCCGACTAGCGGGAGCCACAGATACGCAGTATTTT. Filled out from reference TRBV7-2 and TRBJ2-3, the complete variable domain reads GAGVSQSPSNKVTEKGKDVELRCDPISGHTALYWYRQSLGQGLEFLIYFQGNSAPDKSGLPSDRFSAERTGGSVSTLTIQRTQQEDSAVYLCASSFRLAGATDTQYFGPGTRLTVL.

This rearrangement joins TRBV19 to TRBJ2-3; D ambiguous. Germline values: CDR1 LNHDA, CDR2 SQIVND (reference sequence). V lost 10 bases, J lost 1 base, and 15 bases lay in between. The CDR3 loop spans 14 amino acids. The CDR3 spells CATDVAAGTDTQYF. Written as DNA, the CDR3 is TGTGCCACCGACGTAGCCGCGGGCACAGATACGCAGTATTTT.

The chain is built from TRBV6-5 and TRBJ1-2; 7 bases align to TRBD1. V trimming: 7 bases; J trimming: 7 bases; junction bases outside the gene matches: 9. The CDR3 extends over 13 amino acids. Germline V gene data show CDR1 as MNHEY and CDR2 as SVGAGI. The CDR3, as DNA: TGTGCCAGCACCATAGCCGCAGGGGGTGGCTACACCTTC. Amino acid sequence: CASTIAAGGGYTF.